This TCR beta chain derives from a study of T cells in Graves' hyperthyroidism and ophthalmopathy. Study details: Blood from the periphery was taken at initial diagnosis, before any treatment. General study findings and limits: Clonotypes that were expanded in thyroid above 0.001 mostly appeared in blood too. With a median lead of approximately six months before onset, the model predicted ophthalmopathy.

The source material, RNA transcripts, was used to amplify TCR beta CDR3 regions. The TCR CDR3 first-round RT-PCR relied on the HTBI primer set. TCRdb ran MiXCR on the multiplex PCR reads and lists one entry per CDR3 protein. Found here are 490,000 or so distinct CDR3 sequences, about 16% of them singletons; the top ten hold approximately 30%. This clonotype was detected many times. Its cognate antigen is unknown. The source is a woman aged 25 to 39 with Graves' ophthalmopathy. The sample taken for sequencing was blood.

CDR3 sequence: CATHAGQSTDTQYF. CDR3 nucleotides: TGCGCCACCCACGCGGGGCAGAGCACAGATACGCAGTATTTT. V and J are TRBV5-1 and TRBJ2-3, with D perhaps TRBD2 (6 bases). CDR3 length: 14 amino acids. Germline CDR1 is SGHRS and CDR2 is YFSETQ. V gave up 9 bases and J gave up 0 bases, with 14 bases separating them.